The present entry profiles one TCR beta chain with its context. Each subset's genomic DNA was split evenly across several immunoSEQ plates. The assay was immunoSEQ multiplex PCR, and TCRdb's table has in-frame clones only and misses some. The data show fewer than 2.5 million clones, 93% seen once. A CD45RA+ naive subset and a CD45RA-negative memory subset were split from CD4+ cells. This entry belongs to a study of shared clonotypes between healthy human individuals. V was pared by 2 bases and J by 0 bases, with 11 bases between. The CDR3 spans 16 residues. Germline V gives CDR1 SGHRS, CDR2 YFSETQ. This TCR came from a man aged 18 to 29 in good health. Some clones in this sample may be carry-over from other donors' samples. The gene calls are TRBV5-1 and TRBJ2-2; D gene ambiguous. The sequencing input was naive CD4+ T cells from PBMCs. Specified subset: CD45RA+ positively selected. The CDR3 reads CASSLLGPPNTGELFF. The DNA for the CDR3 is TGCGCCAGCAGCTTATTAGGACCCCCGAACACCGGGGAGCTGTTTTTT.